This is a list of T cell receptor beta chains from one sample in a study of control samples from healthy donors and cancer patients. This table comes from immunoSEQ multiplex PCR, and its TCRdb copy is limited to in-frame clones, with some not included. The sample has about 45,000 clones, around 93% seen once. Specimen: PBMCs. The receptors derive from a middle-aged woman with head and neck cancer. Each CDR3 is given with its conserved first and last residue. The D gene is left open where the match is weak. Size is stated for part of the rows, as once, few or many counts, or as a class when the clone is expanded.

cdr3_length: 18
d_call: -
j_call: TRBJ2-4
v_call: TRBV18
clone_size: -
cdr3_nt: TGTGCCAGCTCACCAGCGCCCGCCGAGGGATCTGCCAAAAACATTCAGTACTTC
cdr3_aa: CASSPAPAEGSAKNIQYF

cdr3_length: 15
d_call: TRBD2
j_call: TRBJ2-3
v_call: TRBV6-2/TRBV6-3
clone_size: -
cdr3_nt: TGTGCCAGCAGTTGGACTAGCGGGAGCACAGATACGCAGTATTTT
cdr3_aa: CASSWTSGSTDTQYF

cdr3_length: 14
d_call: TRBD2
j_call: TRBJ2-1
v_call: TRBV5-1
clone_size: -
cdr3_nt: TGCGCCAGCGTAGAGCTAGCGGGTTACAATGAGCAGTTCTTC
cdr3_aa: CASVELAGYNEQFF

cdr3_length: 13
d_call: -
j_call: TRBJ1-1
v_call: TRBV30
clone_size: -
cdr3_nt: TGTGCCTGGAGACCCCAGGGTTCCACTGAAGCTTTCTTT
cdr3_aa: CAWRPQGSTEAFF

cdr3_length: 14
d_call: -
j_call: TRBJ1-2
v_call: TRBV11-2
clone_size: -
cdr3_nt: TGTGCCAGCAGCTTTTTTGGGACTAACTATGGCTACACCTTC
cdr3_aa: CASSFFGTNYGYTF

cdr3_length: 14
d_call: -
j_call: TRBJ2-1
v_call: TRBV27
clone_size: -
cdr3_nt: TGTGCCAGCAGTTCCCCTCTCGAGCCCTATGAGCAGTTCTTC
cdr3_aa: CASSSPLEPYEQFF

cdr3_length: 14
d_call: TRBD2
j_call: TRBJ2-2
v_call: TRBV19
clone_size: -
cdr3_nt: TGTGCCAGTAAAACCCTAGCGGGCACCGGGGAGCTGTTTTTT
cdr3_aa: CASKTLAGTGELFF

cdr3_length: 15
d_call: -
j_call: TRBJ1-1
v_call: TRBV18
clone_size: -
cdr3_nt: TGTGCCAGCTTTATGGGTGCCGCCATGAACACTGAAGCTTTCTTT
cdr3_aa: CASFMGAAMNTEAFF

cdr3_length: 13
d_call: -
j_call: TRBJ2-3
v_call: TRBV27
clone_size: -
cdr3_nt: TGTGCCAGCAGTTTCCAGGTTCAGGATACGCAGTATTTT
cdr3_aa: CASSFQVQDTQYF

cdr3_length: 12
d_call: -
j_call: TRBJ2-1
v_call: TRBV5-1
clone_size: -
cdr3_nt: TGCGCCAGCAGCTTAGTAGACAATGAGCAGTTCTTC
cdr3_aa: CASSLVDNEQFF

cdr3_length: 12
d_call: TRBD2
j_call: TRBJ2-7
v_call: TRBV20-1
clone_size: -
cdr3_nt: TGCAGTGCTAGTGGGAGGGTACACGAGCAGTACTTC
cdr3_aa: CSASGRVHEQYF

cdr3_length: 16
d_call: TRBD2
j_call: TRBJ2-3
v_call: TRBV15
clone_size: -
cdr3_nt: TGTGCCACCAGCAGAGACATAGCGGGGTCCACAGATACGCAGTATTTT
cdr3_aa: CATSRDIAGSTDTQYF

cdr3_length: 14
d_call: -
j_call: TRBJ1-1
v_call: TRBV6-6
clone_size: -
cdr3_nt: TGTGCCAGCAGTAACAGGGTCCTCGGCACTGAAGCTTTCTTT
cdr3_aa: CASSNRVLGTEAFF

cdr3_length: 13
d_call: -
j_call: TRBJ1-1
v_call: TRBV12-3/TRBV12-4
clone_size: -
cdr3_nt: TGTGCCAGCAGCGCGAGGACGAACACTGAAGCTTTCTTT
cdr3_aa: CASSARTNTEAFF

cdr3_length: 14
d_call: -
j_call: TRBJ1-2
v_call: TRBV28
clone_size: -
cdr3_nt: TGTGCCAGCAGTCTGACAGTAGGGGGCTATGGCTACACCTTC
cdr3_aa: CASSLTVGGYGYTF

cdr3_length: 13
d_call: -
j_call: TRBJ2-5
v_call: TRBV11-2
clone_size: -
cdr3_nt: TGTGCCAGCAGCTCCCAATACCAAGAGACCCAGTACTTC
cdr3_aa: CASSSQYQETQYF

cdr3_length: 15
d_call: TRBD1
j_call: TRBJ1-5
v_call: TRBV3-1/TRBV3-2
clone_size: few
cdr3_nt: TGTGCCAGCAGCCAAGCGAGGGGGCCCGATCAGCCCCAGCATTTT
cdr3_aa: CASSQARGPDQPQHF

cdr3_length: 15
d_call: TRBD2
j_call: TRBJ2-3
v_call: TRBV28
clone_size: -
cdr3_nt: TGTGCCAGCAGTTTCTTAGCGGGAGGGACAGATACGCAGTATTTT
cdr3_aa: CASSFLAGGTDTQYF

cdr3_length: 16
d_call: TRBD1
j_call: TRBJ1-3
v_call: TRBV28
clone_size: -
cdr3_nt: TGTGCCAGCACCCTAGACAGGGGAGGGTCAGGAAACACCATATATTTT
cdr3_aa: CASTLDRGGSGNTIYF

cdr3_length: 15
d_call: -
j_call: TRBJ1-1
v_call: TRBV6-4
clone_size: -
cdr3_nt: TGTGCCAGCAGTGAAGTGGGGATTTTGAACACTGAAGCTTTCTTT
cdr3_aa: CASSEVGILNTEAFF

cdr3_length: 13
d_call: -
j_call: TRBJ1-1
v_call: TRBV28
clone_size: -
cdr3_nt: TGTGCCAGCAGTTTAAGCTTGACAGTACAAGCTTTCTTT
cdr3_aa: CASSLSLTVQAFF

cdr3_length: 17
d_call: -
j_call: TRBJ2-6
v_call: TRBV3-1/TRBV3-2
clone_size: once
cdr3_nt: TGTGCCAGCAGCCAAGAAGGGACTTCTCCTGGGGCCAACGTCCTGACTTTC
cdr3_aa: CASSQEGTSPGANVLTF

cdr3_length: 16
d_call: -
j_call: TRBJ2-3
v_call: TRBV9
clone_size: -
cdr3_nt: TGTGCCAGCAGCGTAGAGGAGGGGCAGTTCACAGATACGCAGTATTTT
cdr3_aa: CASSVEEGQFTDTQYF

cdr3_length: 16
d_call: -
j_call: TRBJ1-3
v_call: TRBV18
clone_size: few
cdr3_nt: TGTGCCAGCTCACCACCATCGGGTTCCTCTGGAAACACCATATATTTT
cdr3_aa: CASSPPSGSSGNTIYF

cdr3_length: 14
d_call: -
j_call: TRBJ2-6
v_call: TRBV5-5
clone_size: -
cdr3_nt: TGTGCCAGCAACTGGCTCGCTGGGGCCAACGTCCTGACTTTC
cdr3_aa: CASNWLAGANVLTF

cdr3_length: 17
d_call: -
j_call: TRBJ1-3
v_call: TRBV6-1
clone_size: -
cdr3_nt: TGTGCCAGCAGCGAAATCAACTTATTGAGGTTTTTCGGCACCATATATTTT
cdr3_aa: CASSEINLLRFFGTIYF

cdr3_length: 13
d_call: -
j_call: TRBJ2-5
v_call: TRBV12-3/TRBV12-4
clone_size: -
cdr3_nt: TGTGCCAGCAGACCGGGGTTCGAAGAGACCCAGTACTTC
cdr3_aa: CASRPGFEETQYF

cdr3_length: 16
d_call: TRBD2
j_call: TRBJ2-7
v_call: TRBV24-1
clone_size: few
cdr3_nt: TGTGCCAAACCAAGAGAGCGGGACCTGAGCCCACACGAGCAGTACTTC
cdr3_aa: CAKPRERDLSPHEQYF

cdr3_length: 12
d_call: -
j_call: TRBJ2-5
v_call: TRBV19
clone_size: -
cdr3_nt: TGTGCCAGTATGGCCGACTGGGGGACCCAGTACTTC
cdr3_aa: CASMADWGTQYF

cdr3_length: 14
d_call: -
j_call: TRBJ1-1
v_call: TRBV3-1/TRBV3-2
clone_size: -
cdr3_nt: TGTGCCAGCAGCCAAGTTGAGGGGAGGGGGAGAGCTTTCTTT
cdr3_aa: CASSQVEGRGRAFF

cdr3_length: 23
d_call: -
j_call: TRBJ2-1
v_call: TRBV5-1
clone_size: -
cdr3_nt: TGCGCCAGCAGCCATGGTTCTCCGGTTGACATCCACCGACGGAGACAATCCTACAATGAGCAGTTCTTC
cdr3_aa: CASSHGSPVDIHRRRQSYNEQFF

cdr3_length: 13
d_call: -
j_call: TRBJ2-7
v_call: TRBV2
clone_size: -
cdr3_nt: TGTGCCAGCAGTGGGGGGACAAACTACGAGCAGTACTTC
cdr3_aa: CASSGGTNYEQYF

cdr3_length: 15
d_call: -
j_call: TRBJ2-6
v_call: TRBV7-6
clone_size: -
cdr3_nt: TGTGCCAGCAGCTTAATGGCCTCTGGGGCCAACGTCCTGACTTTC
cdr3_aa: CASSLMASGANVLTF

cdr3_length: 16
d_call: -
j_call: TRBJ1-1
v_call: TRBV6-6
clone_size: -
cdr3_nt: TGTGCCACCCTTGTGGCGGCAGGTACTATGAACACTGAAGCTTTCTTT
cdr3_aa: CATLVAAGTMNTEAFF

cdr3_length: 13
d_call: -
j_call: TRBJ2-5
v_call: TRBV19
clone_size: -
cdr3_nt: TGTGCCAGTAGGAAGACAGGACAAGAGACCCAGTACTTC
cdr3_aa: CASRKTGQETQYF

cdr3_length: 16
d_call: -
j_call: TRBJ1-5
v_call: TRBV28
clone_size: -
cdr3_nt: TGTGCCAGCAGTACCCCACGGCGAGATGGCAATCAGCCCCAGCATTTT
cdr3_aa: CASSTPRRDGNQPQHF

cdr3_length: 17
d_call: TRBD1
j_call: TRBJ2-7
v_call: TRBV10-3
clone_size: -
cdr3_nt: TGTGCCATCAGTGAGGGGCTGGGGACAGGTATCTCCTACGAGCAGTACTTC
cdr3_aa: CAISEGLGTGISYEQYF

cdr3_length: 13
d_call: -
j_call: TRBJ1-4
v_call: TRBV12-3/TRBV12-4
clone_size: -
cdr3_nt: TGTGCCAGCAGTTTACGTAAAGAGGAAAAACTGTTTTTT
cdr3_aa: CASSLRKEEKLFF

cdr3_length: 14
d_call: -
j_call: TRBJ1-3
v_call: TRBV30
clone_size: -
cdr3_nt: TGTGCCTGGAGTGTACAGGTGGCTGGAAACACCATATATTTT
cdr3_aa: CAWSVQVAGNTIYF

cdr3_length: 17
d_call: TRBD1
j_call: TRBJ2-7
v_call: TRBV27
clone_size: -
cdr3_nt: TGTGCCACCACGCCCTCGACAGGGAATTATGGATTGGGTGGGCAGTACTTC
cdr3_aa: CATTPSTGNYGLGGQYF

cdr3_length: 14
d_call: -
j_call: TRBJ1-2
v_call: TRBV6-5
clone_size: -
cdr3_nt: TGTGCCAGCAGTTCTCGGGGTCCATCCTATGGCTACACCTTC
cdr3_aa: CASSSRGPSYGYTF

cdr3_length: 16
d_call: -
j_call: TRBJ1-3
v_call: TRBV7-9
clone_size: once
cdr3_nt: TGTGCCAGCACCTACGGCACAGGGTACTCTGGAAACACCATATATTTT
cdr3_aa: CASTYGTGYSGNTIYF

cdr3_length: 14
d_call: -
j_call: TRBJ2-5
v_call: TRBV30
clone_size: once
cdr3_nt: TGTGCCTGGGGGGTTCAGGGCAGCCAAGAGACCCAGTACTTC
cdr3_aa: CAWGVQGSQETQYF